This T cell receptor beta chain was retrieved from a study of control samples from healthy donors and cancer patients. Repertoires were generated with immunoSEQ multiplex PCR, while TCRdb's copy carries only in-frame clones and drops some. Among around 230,000 clones listed, around 94% were seen once. The CDR3 has 13 residues. With V trimmed by 4 bases and J by 10 bases, 7 bases remained unmatched. Germline V gives CDR1 LNHDA, CDR2 SQIVND (reference sequence). Input material: blood. The clonotype comes from a man aged 45-65 years in good health. The gene calls are TRBV19 and TRBJ1-1; 9 bases agree with TRBD1. The CDR3 is CASSTKTGGRAFF. Written as DNA, the CDR3 is TGTGCCAGTAGTACAAAGACAGGGGGGAGAGCTTTCTTT.